This TCR beta chain originates from a study of T cell responses to AZD1222 COVID-19 vaccine. The protocol was immunoSEQ multiplex PCR, while the TCRdb copy is restricted to in-frame clones and leaves out a portion. Of roughly 190,000 clones in the sample, approximately 90% were seen once. CDR1 is PRHDT, CDR2 FYEKMQ, per germline (reference sequence). This CDR3 has 17 residues. With 5 bases removed from V and 0 bases from J, the gap between germline ends came to 14 bases. The sequence derives from an adult who received the AZD1222 COVID-19 vaccine. Sequenced here: peripheral blood, sampled 28 days after the second AZD1222 dose. The chain is built from TRBV13 and TRBJ2-6; D might be TRBD1 (6 bases). Here the CDR3 DNA reads TGTGCCAGCAGCATAACAGGGTCCCACTCTGGGGCCAACGTCCTGACTTTC. Amino acids: CASSITGSHSGANVLTF. Drawing the rest from reference TRBV13 and TRBJ2-6, the complete variable domain is AAGVIQSPRHLIKEKRETATLKCYPIPRHDTVYWYQQGPGQDPQFLISFYEKMQSDKGSIPDRFSAQQFSDYHSELNMSSLELGDSALYFCASSITGSHSGANVLTFGAGSRLTVL.